Below, 5 T cell receptor beta chains from the same sample are listed, as sequenced in a study of blood T cell repertoires in COVID-19. Here immunoSEQ multiplex PCR was the method, and the copy in TCRdb shows in-frame clones only, minus some. The sample holds about 140,000 clones; just under 80% are singletons and the top ten take less than 2%. The sequenced sample was peripheral blood. The receptors shown here come from a woman in her sixties or seventies with acute or convalescent COVID-19.

This chain links TRBV28 with TRBJ2-7; 11 nucleotides line up with TRBD2. Germline trimming cut 10 bases from V and 5 bases from J; bases unmatched to any gene: 7. Germline V lookup: CDR1 MDHEN, CDR2 SYDVKM. The length of the CDR3 is 13 residues. CDR3 sequence: CATLLAGVNEQYF. As DNA, the CDR3 is TGTGCCACCCTACTAGCGGGAGTTAACGAGCAGTACTTC.

DNA for the CDR3: TGCGCCAGCAGCTTGGAAGTTGGACAGGGAGGCCTTGAAGCTTTCTTT. Translating it yields CASSLEVGQGGLEAFF. The V gene is TRBV5-1, the J gene TRBJ1-1; 8 nucleotides agree with TRBD1. With 0 bases clipped from V and 7 bases from J, the junction kept 11 bases outside the gene matches. The CDR3 loop spans 16 amino acids. Germline V lookup: CDR1 SGHRS, CDR2 YFSETQ.

This rearrangement joins TRBV3-1 (or the pseudogene TRBV3-2) to TRBJ2-1; D is unclear. This CDR3 has 16 residues. V lost 1 base to trimming and J lost 3 bases, with 13 bases between them. CDR1 and CDR2 from the germline V gene are LGHDT and YNNKEL (reference sequence). The DNA for the CDR3 is TGTGCCAGCAGCCAAGTACTTGCTACCTACTACAATGAGCAGTTCTTC. Amino acid sequence: CASSQVLATYYNEQFF.

This chain's CDR3 is CASSQDLTSGRFYNEQFF. CDR3 nucleotide sequence: TGTGCCAGCAGCCAAGATCTCACTAGCGGGAGGTTCTACAATGAGCAGTTCTTC. J is TRBJ2-1 and V is TRBV3-1 (or the pseudogene TRBV3-2); 12 positions agree with TRBD2. Unmatched junction bases numbered 6, after V lost 0 bases and J lost 3 bases. The CDR3 covers 18 residues. Germline-derived CDR1 and CDR2 are LGHDT and YNNKEL (reference sequence).

The rearrangement uses TRBV3-1 (or the pseudogene TRBV3-2) and TRBJ1-2; D perhaps matches TRBD1 (5 bases). V lost 4 bases to trimming and J lost 2 bases, with 5 bases between them. There are 12 residues in the CDR3. Looked up from germline, CDR1 is LGHDT and CDR2 is YNNKEL (reference sequence). CDR3 coding DNA: TGTGCCAGCAGCCCAGGGAACTATGGCTACACCTTC. Translation gives CASSPGNYGYTF.